A single sample is the source of the 28 T cell receptor beta chains below, sequenced in a study of cytomegalovirus exposure and HLA in healthy donors. It was with 60 Vbeta and 13 Jbeta primers that the PCR ran. The table came from immunoSEQ multiplex PCR; TCRdb's copy has only in-frame clones and leaves some out. The sample consists of fewer than 80,000 clones, roughly 74% of them appearing once. Source material: PBMCs. All receptors come from an older woman in good health and CMV-seropositive.

J is TRBJ2-3 and V is TRBV5-1; D is uncertain. The CDR3 covers 15 residues. Trimming shortened V by 0 bases and J by 0 bases, and 8 bases separated the two germline ends. CDR1 and CDR2 (germline): SGHRS, YFSETQ. This CDR3 reads CASSLGVTSTDTQYF. Written as DNA, the CDR3 is TGCGCCAGCAGCTTGGGGGTGACTAGCACAGATACGCAGTATTTT.

On this clone: Distinct nucleotide sequences in the sample also encode this CDR3. The chain employs TRBV11-2 and TRBJ1-2, with 11 positions matching TRBD1. V lost 1 base to trimming and J lost 4 bases; unmatched junction nucleotides: 2. Germline V gene lookup returns CDR1 SGHAT and CDR2 FQNNGV. This CDR3 contains 15 residues. CDR3 protein: CASSLGTGGVYGYTF. For the CDR3, the DNA is TGTGCCAGCAGCTTAGGGACAGGGGGCGTCTATGGCTACACCTTC.

The chain couples TRBV27 to TRBJ2-1, with 7 bases that match TRBD2. The V segment lost 5 bases and the J segment 7 bases; nucleotides outside the gene matches: 8. The germline V gene has CDR1 MNHEY and CDR2 SMNVEV (reference sequence). There are 14 residues in the CDR3. The DNA for the CDR3 is TGTGCCAGCAGTGGGGGGGGAGCGCTGAATGAGCAGTTCTTC. It specifies CASSGGGALNEQFF.

This rearrangement joins TRBV30 to TRBJ1-1; tentative D call: TRBD1 (5 bases). Per germline, CDR1 GTSNPN and CDR2 SVGIG (reference sequence). V was clipped by 5 bases and J by 1 base, with 14 bases between them. This CDR3 has 14 residues. The chain's CDR3 is CAWGPQGSNTEAFF. The CDR3 DNA reads TGTGCCTGGGGACCCCAGGGATCGAACACTGAAGCTTTCTTT. The full variable domain, in which reference TRBV30 and TRBJ1-1 provide the parts outside the CDR3, is SQTIHQWPATLVQPVGSPLSLECTVEGTSNPNLYWYRQAAGRGLQLLFYSVGIGQISSEVPQNLSASRPQDRQFILSSKKLLLSDSGFYLCAWGPQGSNTEAFFGQGTRLTVV.

This clone was seen more than once but under ten times. The chain uses TRBV5-1 and TRBJ2-5, with D possibly being TRBD2 (5 bases). Germline V gene data show CDR1 as SGHRS and CDR2 as YFSETQ. V was pared by 6 bases and J by 1 base, with 10 bases between. The CDR3 length is 13 residues. The chain's CDR3 is CASNGGRQETQYF. CDR3 coding DNA: TGCGCCAGCAACGGAGGACGCCAAGAGACCCAGTACTTC.

J is TRBJ2-5 and V is TRBV7-8, with 15 nucleotides matching TRBD2. The CDR3 length is 17 residues. Germline V lookup: CDR1 SGHVS, CDR2 FQNEAQ. V lost 4 bases and J lost 5; bases outside the gene matches: 8. CDR3: CASSWGLAGGPMETQYF. Here the CDR3 DNA reads TGTGCCAGCAGCTGGGGACTAGCGGGGGGTCCTATGGAGACCCAGTACTTC.

This clone has only a few counts. The V call is TRBV30, the J call TRBJ2-3; TRBD1 matches 8 bases. Germline V gene sequence: CDR1 GTSNPN, CDR2 SVGIG (reference sequence). J was trimmed by 5 bases and V by 2 bases; bases with no gene match: 3. The CDR3 spans 13 residues. As DNA, the CDR3 is TGTGCCTGGAGTCAACAGGGGGGAGATACGCAGTATTTT. Its translation is CAWSQQGGDTQYF.

This clone has just one count. The V gene is TRBV5-1, the J gene TRBJ2-5; 7 bases map to TRBD2. The CDR3 extends over 14 amino acids. V dropped 4 bases and J dropped 1; count of bases not matched to a gene: 4. The germline V gene encodes CDR1 SGHRS and CDR2 YFSETQ. CDR3 residues: CASSPGGTQETQYF. CDR3 in DNA: TGCGCCAGCAGCCCGGGAGGTACCCAAGAGACCCAGTACTTC.

The rearrangement joins TRBV10-3 to TRBJ2-3, with 7 positions matching TRBD1. The CDR3 length is 16 residues. With 4 bases clipped from V and 0 bases from J, the junction kept 7 bases outside the gene matches. Germline V gene data show CDR1 as ENHRY and CDR2 as SYGVKD. This CDR3 reads CAISGPGQSSTDTQYF. CDR3 DNA sequence: TGTGCCATCAGTGGCCCGGGACAGTCTAGCACAGATACGCAGTATTTT.

J is TRBJ1-5 and V is TRBV2; the D is unclear. V lost 1 base and J lost 0, with 7 bases in between. From germline, CDR1 is SNHLY and CDR2 FYNNEI. This CDR3 has 15 residues. CDR3 sequence reads: CASSEGQVSNQPQHF. The CDR3, as DNA: TGTGCCAGCAGTGAAGGTCAGGTTAGCAATCAGCCCCAGCATTTT.

This chain connects TRBV2 to TRBJ1-1, with 10 bases fitting TRBD1. CDR3 size: 15 residues. V shed 6 bases, J shed 5 bases, and the junction held 9 bases outside the gene matches. Germline-derived CDR1 and CDR2 are SNHLY and FYNNEI. For the CDR3, the DNA is TGTGCCAGCAGCGGGGGGGACAGGGGCGGAACTGAAGCTTTCTTT. This sequence encodes CASSGGDRGGTEAFF. The full variable domain, with the rest looked up from reference TRBV2 and TRBJ1-1, is EPEVTQTPSHQVTQMGQEVILRCVPISNHLYFYWYRQILGQKVEFLVSFYNNEISEKSEIFDDQFSVERPDGSNFTLKIRSTKLEDSAMYFCASSGGDRGGTEAFFGQGTRLTVV.

This clone was detected a few times. The J gene is TRBJ2-1, the V gene TRBV5-1; a weak D match, TRBD1 (6 bases). The CDR3 sequence is 15 residues long. Germline V gives CDR1 SGHRS, CDR2 YFSETQ. V was trimmed by 4 bases and J by 1 base, leaving 12 bases between them. CDR3 amino acids: CASSQTGLSYNEQFF. CDR3 sequence (DNA): TGCGCCAGCAGCCAAACAGGGCTTTCCTACAATGAGCAGTTCTTC.

This sequence joins TRBV10-1 and TRBJ2-1, with D perhaps matching TRBD2 (5 bases). From germline, CDR1 is WNHNN and CDR2 SYGVQD (reference sequence). Trimming pared 4 bases from V and 3 bases from J, leaving 13 bases between. There are 15 residues in the CDR3. The CDR3 region is CASSVSVGDYNEQFF. CDR3 DNA: TGCGCCAGCAGTGTATCGGTGGGAGACTACAATGAGCAGTTCTTC.

This chain connects TRBV6-6 to TRBJ1-6; D is ambiguous. Trimming stripped 2 bases from V and 4 bases from J, with 9 bases between. Germline V CDR1 and CDR2: MNHNY, SVGAGI (reference sequence). This CDR3 is 15 amino acids long. CDR3 bases: TGTGCCAGCAGTTACCGCGAACCTTATAATTCACCCCTCCACTTT. This translates into CASSYREPYNSPLHF.

This clone was observed a few times. The chain carries TRBV4-1 and TRBJ1-1; unclear D gene. CDR3 length equals 13 residues. V shed 0 bases and J shed 6 bases, with 8 bases lying between them. Germline CDR1 is MGHRA and CDR2 is YSYEKL. CDR3 protein: CASSQDRRSEAFF. For the CDR3, the DNA is TGCGCCAGCAGCCAAGATAGGCGGTCTGAAGCTTTCTTT.

The chain uses TRBV30 and TRBJ2-5; 8 bases are shared with TRBD1. Germline values: CDR1 GTSNPN, CDR2 SVGIG (reference sequence). This CDR3 is 14 amino acids long. V dropped 2 bases and J dropped 4; count of bases not matched to a gene: 6. CDR3 DNA sequence: TGTGCCTGGAGTCCCCAGGGGGCGAGAGAGACCCAGTACTTC. Translated, it gives CAWSPQGARETQYF.

The gene calls are TRBV29-1 and TRBJ1-3; TRBD1 agrees at 8 bases. The germline gives CDR1 SQVTM, CDR2 ANQGSEA. The CDR3 is 13 residues long. V trimming: 7 bases; J trimming: 0 bases; junction bases outside the gene matches: 2. CDR3 sequence reads: CSAGQASGNTIYF. In DNA, the CDR3 is TGCAGCGCGGGACAGGCCTCTGGAAACACCATATATTTT.

This sequence joins TRBV27 and TRBJ2-7, with 11 bases matching TRBD1. The CDR3 is 15 residues long. Per the germline V gene, CDR1 is MNHEY and CDR2 is SMNVEV (reference sequence). J lost 0 bases, V lost 5 bases, and 3 bases had no gene match. CDR3 coding DNA: TGTGCCAGCAGTCTAGGACAGGGGGCCTCCTACGAGCAGTACTTC. Its translation is CASSLGQGASYEQYF.

This clone appeared a few times. The chain recombines TRBV10-3 with TRBJ1-2; 8 bases fit TRBD1. The J segment lost 8 bases and the V segment lost 4 bases, leaving 6 bases of the junction unmatched. The CDR3 is made up of 13 amino acids. Germline CDR1 is ENHRY and CDR2 is SYGVKD. The CDR3 nucleotides are TGTGCCATCAGTGGGGACAGGTCAAGGGGCTACACCTTC. This translates into CAISGDRSRGYTF.

The gene calls are TRBV7-9 and TRBJ1-1; possibly TRBD1 for D (6 bases). Germline CDR1 and CDR2: SEHNR and FQNEAQ (reference sequence). Trimming stripped 5 bases from V and 8 bases from J, with 18 bases between. The CDR3 covers 14 residues. The CDR3 reads CASSATSGTSEAFF. DNA for the CDR3: TGTGCCAGCAGCGCCACTTCCGGGACATCGGAAGCTTTCTTT.

Of note for this clone: At one end, the junction sequence differs from germline, possibly due to a read error. In the same sample, other DNA sequences code for this CDR3. V is TRBV6-6 and J is TRBJ2-5, with a tentative D call TRBD2 (5 bases). The CDR3 is made up of 15 amino acids. Germline V gene lookup returns CDR1 MNHNY and CDR2 SVGAGI (reference sequence). The CDR3: CASSPAGLYQDTQYF. The CDR3 DNA follows: TGTGCCAGCAGTCCTGCGGGCCTGTACCAAGACACCCAGTACTTC.

The chain recombines TRBV7-9 with TRBJ2-7; D uncertain. V was cut by 6 bases and J by 3 bases, with 15 bases left in between. In germline, CDR1 is SEHNR, CDR2 FQNEAQ (reference sequence). The CDR3 contains 14 residues. CDR3 region: CASSYTQAHYEQYF. The CDR3 DNA sequence: TGTGCCAGCAGTTATACTCAGGCCCACTACGAGCAGTACTTC. Complete variable domain (other parts from reference TRBV7-9 and TRBJ2-7): DTGVSQNPRHKITKRGQNVTFRCDPISEHNRLYWYRQTLGQGPEFLTYFQNEAQLEKSRLLSDRFSAERPKGSFSTLEIQRTEQGDSAMYLCASSYTQAHYEQYFGPGTRLTVT.

This clone was detected only a few times. The chain combines TRBV6-5 with TRBJ2-7; D not resolved. Trimming stripped 4 bases from V and 3 bases from J, with 13 bases between. This CDR3 comprises 14 residues. The germline V gene encodes CDR1 MNHEY and CDR2 SVGAGI. CDR3 protein: CASSLSVSFYEQYF. The CDR3, as DNA: TGTGCCAGCAGTTTGAGCGTTTCATTCTACGAGCAGTACTTC.

V is TRBV5-6 and J is TRBJ1-5; TRBD1 agrees at 12 bases. The CDR3 has 14 residues. Germline lookup yields CDR1 SGHDT and CDR2 YYEEEE. The trim removed 4 bases at V and 7 bases at J, leaving 3 bases unmatched. The chain's CDR3 is CASSVGTGGQPQHF. The DNA for the CDR3 is TGTGCCAGCAGCGTCGGGACAGGGGGCCAGCCCCAGCATTTT.

This chain links TRBV2 with TRBJ2-5; a possible D gene is TRBD1 (6 bases). The end of the DNA fits TRBJ2-7 better, so the J call may be wrong. The CDR3 contains 16 residues. Germline CDR1 and CDR2: SNHLY and FYNNEI. CDR3 sequence reads: CASSGPGHGISYEQYF. The DNA of the CDR3 is TGTGCCAGCAGTGGCCCGGGACACGGGATCTCCTACGAGCAGTACTTC.

The V and J genes are TRBV10-1 and TRBJ2-5; the D gene is possibly TRBD1 (6 bases). The germline CDR1 and CDR2 sequences are WNHNN and SYGVQD (reference sequence). This CDR3 region has 14 residues. Trimming took 0 bases from V and 3 from J, leaving 8 bases between them. The CDR3 nucleotides read TGCGCCAGCAGTGAGTCACCAGGGGAAGAGACCCAGTACTTC. It encodes CASSESPGEETQYF.

This clone showed up just a few times. The chain links TRBV2 to TRBJ2-1; TRBD2 matches 8 bases. With V trimmed by 3 bases and J by 8 bases, 9 bases remained unmatched. Per the germline V gene, CDR1 is SNHLY and CDR2 is FYNNEI. The CDR3 sequence is 15 residues long. The CDR3, as DNA: TGTGCCAGCAGTGACGCCGGGACTAGAGGCGATGAGCAGTTCTTC. It yields the protein CASSDAGTRGDEQFF.

V is TRBV5-5 and J is TRBJ2-1; 11 nucleotides agree with TRBD2. CDR3 size: 15 residues. The germline V gene encodes CDR1 SGHKS and CDR2 YYEKEE (reference sequence). V lost 4 bases to trimming and J lost 9 bases; unmatched junction nucleotides: 9. As DNA, the CDR3 is TGTGCCAGCAGCCCTCTAGCGGGGGGAGCGGGTGAGCAGTTCTTC. It specifies CASSPLAGGAGEQFF.